This TCR gamma chain stems from a study of gammadelta T cells in human blood (dated by TCRdb to the early 2020s). General study outcomes and caveats: In the study, polyclonal expansion of innate gamma-delta T cells immediately after birth was reported to appear to be driven by microbial exposure.

CDR1 and CDR2, looked up from the germline V gene, are EGSTGY and YDSYTSSV. The germline V end is reduced by 3 bases and the J end by 3 bases; junction bases left unmatched: 13. The CDR3 spans 17 residues, from the cysteine through the phenylalanine. The entry retains the CDR3 DNA only, 51 bases that are in frame from base 1. This clone is regarded as hyperexpanded (1% or more). Its antigen target is currently unknown. Base qualities are not at hand, and no much larger clone is one base apart. Libraries were constructed by RT-PCR. Reads for this sample came from an Illumina MiSeq. Via CATT, TCRdb reprocessed the public reads, and rows with identical DNA were then joined. Within this sample are 100 or so gamma-chain clones, with about 4% of them counted one time only. The leading ten clones occupy roughly 80% of the sample.

Recombination linked TRGV4 to TRGJP2. The sequence derives from a human donor. Specimen: non-Vgamma9Vdelta2 gamma-delta T cells from adult blood. This receptor has the CDR3 CATWDKTKIRSDWIKTF. DNA sequence: TGTGCCACCTGGGATAAAACAAAAATACGTAGTGATTGGATCAAGACGTTT.